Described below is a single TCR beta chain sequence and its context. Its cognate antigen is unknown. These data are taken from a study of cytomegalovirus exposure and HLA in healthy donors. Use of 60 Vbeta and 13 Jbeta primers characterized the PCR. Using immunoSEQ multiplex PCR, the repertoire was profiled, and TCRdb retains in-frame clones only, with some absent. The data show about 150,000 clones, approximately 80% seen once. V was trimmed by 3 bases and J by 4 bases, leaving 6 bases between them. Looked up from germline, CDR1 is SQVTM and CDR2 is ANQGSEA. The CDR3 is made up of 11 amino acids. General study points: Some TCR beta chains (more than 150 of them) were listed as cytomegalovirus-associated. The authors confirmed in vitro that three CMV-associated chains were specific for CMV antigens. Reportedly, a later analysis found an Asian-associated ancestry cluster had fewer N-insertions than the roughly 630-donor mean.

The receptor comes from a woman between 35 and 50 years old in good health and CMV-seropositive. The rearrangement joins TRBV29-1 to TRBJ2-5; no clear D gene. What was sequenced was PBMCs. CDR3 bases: TGCAGCGTTGACCCCCGAGAGACCCAGTACTTC. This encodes CSVDPRETQYF.